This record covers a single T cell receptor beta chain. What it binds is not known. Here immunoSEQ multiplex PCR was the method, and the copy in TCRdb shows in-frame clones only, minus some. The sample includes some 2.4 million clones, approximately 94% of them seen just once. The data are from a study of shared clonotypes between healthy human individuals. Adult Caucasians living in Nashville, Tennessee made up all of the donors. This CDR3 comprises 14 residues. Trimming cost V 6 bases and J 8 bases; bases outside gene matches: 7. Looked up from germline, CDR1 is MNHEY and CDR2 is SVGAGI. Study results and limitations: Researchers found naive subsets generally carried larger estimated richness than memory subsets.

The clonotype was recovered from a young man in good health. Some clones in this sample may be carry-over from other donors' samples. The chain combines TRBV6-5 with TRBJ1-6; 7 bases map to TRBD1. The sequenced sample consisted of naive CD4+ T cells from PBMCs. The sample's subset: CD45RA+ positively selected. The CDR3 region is CASRPTGRDSPLHF. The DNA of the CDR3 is TGTGCCAGCAGGCCGACAGGGCGGGATTCACCCCTCCACTTT.